This T cell receptor beta chain comes out of a study of blood T cells in healthy people across ages. Study-wide points: Compared with aged donors, long-lived donors showed fewer expanded clones, suggesting selection. Any changes in expanded clonotypes were possibly confounded, as donor CMV status remained unknown.

In regard to this clonotype: As yet, its antigen is unknown.

Each sample provided at least 5 micrograms of extracted total RNA. A second PCR of about 7 to 12 cycles used a sample-barcoded 5' primer and a J-beta primer mix. Per sample, CDR3-containing paired-end reads numbered at least 2.5 million. Using its own MiXCR run on the 5' RACE reads, TCRdb lists one record per CDR3 protein. This table has under 2,000,000 distinct CDR3 sequences, about 50% appearing once. This CDR3 is built from 15 residues. Trimming at V came to 4 bases and at J to 10 bases, leaving 11 bases not matched to a gene. Germline loops: CDR1 SGDLS, CDR2 YYNGEE. Material: blood. The chain employs TRBV9 and TRBJ2-1, with 10 bases aligning to TRBD1. This sequence originates from a woman aged 40 to 55 in good health. CDR3 DNA sequence: TGTGCCAGCAGCCCGCCGGGACAGGGGTTGAGGGAGCAGTTCTTC. This gives the protein CASSPPGQGLREQFF. The full variable domain, its missing parts supplied by reference TRBV9 and TRBJ2-1, is DSGVTQTPKHLITATGQRVTLRCSPRSGDLSVYWYQQSLDQGLQFLIQYYNGEERAKGNILERFSAQQFPDLHSELNLSSLELGDSALYFCASSPPGQGLREQFFGPGTRLTVL.